One and the same sample provided the 22 T cell receptor beta chains below, sequenced in a study of human T cells and chemical hapten exposure. Time point described: patch test 2, 6 weeks after DPC sensitization. Treatment given: therapeutic diphenylcyclopropenone sensitization with weekly scalp DPC. The starting material, unfractionated whole blood, was used for total RNA extraction. MiXCR was run by TCRdb on the RACE reads, yielding one entry per CDR3 protein. The sample has 35,000 to 50,000 distinct CDR3 sequences, around a tenth seen once. Source: whole blood, taken in connection with sensitization to the hapten diphenylcyclopropenone (DPC). These receptors were taken from a woman aged 25 to 39 with alopecia areata. Some clones in this sample may be carry-over from other donors' samples.

This clonotype was counted many times. This chain connects TRBV2 to TRBJ1-2; D not certain. V was clipped by 8 bases and J by 3 bases, with 13 bases between them. Germline V lookup: CDR1 SNHLY, CDR2 FYNNEI. The CDR3 spans 13 residues. This CDR3 is CASGSVNYYGYTF. As DNA, the CDR3 is TGTGCCAGCGGCTCAGTCAACTACTATGGCTACACCTTC.

This clonotype was seen many times. This chain connects TRBV14 to TRBJ2-2, with TRBD2 matching over 11 bases. The CDR3 is 17 amino acids. Germline CDR1 SGHDN, CDR2 FVKESK. Losses at the gene ends were 3 bases for V and 4 bases for J; bases not matched to a gene: 7. The CDR3 nucleotides are TGTGCCAGCAGCCACCCTGGGACTAGCGGTAGCACCGGGGAGCTGTTTTTT. Protein sequence: CASSHPGTSGSTGELFF.

This clonotype was found many times. The CDR3 DNA is TGTGCCAGCAGTCGGGGACAAAACTATGGCTACACCTTC. This translates into CASSRGQNYGYTF. The rearrangement links TRBV16 to TRBJ1-2; a weak D match, TRBD1 (6 bases). This CDR3 has 13 residues. Trimming shortened V by 6 bases and J by 2 bases, and 10 bases separated the two germline ends. Germline CDR1 KGHSY, CDR2 FQNENV.

This clonotype was seen ten or more times. V is TRBV10-3 and J is TRBJ1-1, with D unclear. The V and J ends lost 0 bases and 3 bases respectively, with 8 bases between them. Germline V CDR1 and CDR2: ENHRY, SYGVKD. This CDR3 comprises 14 residues. In DNA, the CDR3 is TGTGCCATCAGTGAGTCGCCAGAACACACTGAAGCTTTCTTT. Amino acids: CAISESPEHTEAFF.

The V and J genes are TRBV4-1 and TRBJ1-2; tentative D call: TRBD1 (5 bases). V lost 1 base to trimming and J lost 4 bases, with 7 bases between them. This CDR3 region has 13 residues. The germline gives CDR1 MGHRA, CDR2 YSYEKL. CDR3: CASSQVGTYGYTF. DNA for the CDR3: TGCGCCAGCAGCCAAGTAGGGACCTATGGCTACACCTTC.

The chain links TRBV10-3 to TRBJ2-3; D is possibly TRBD2 (6 bases). CDR3 size: 12 residues. Trimming took off 6 bases at V and 9 bases at J, with 13 bases between the two ends. Germline V lookup: CDR1 ENHRY, CDR2 SYGVKD. In DNA form, the CDR3 reads TGTGCCATCAGGAGGGAGGAAGGGACGCAGTATTTT. It translates to CAIRREEGTQYF.

The J gene is TRBJ2-3, the V gene TRBV20-1; the D gene is possibly TRBD2 (5 bases). Trimming removed 6 bases at V and 1 base at J, with 17 bases between. The CDR3 extends over 15 amino acids. Germline CDR1 and CDR2: DFQATT and SNEGSKA (reference sequence). The CDR3 region is CSAESHGVGTDTQYF. DNA of the CDR3: TGCAGTGCGGAAAGCCACGGGGTGGGCACAGATACGCAGTATTTT.

This clonotype has just a few counts. The chain recombines TRBV18 with TRBJ2-7, with TRBD2 matching over 12 bases. The CDR3 consists of 17 residues. Germline V gene data show CDR1 as KGHSH and CDR2 as LQKENI. V was pared by 6 bases and J by 0 bases, with 9 bases of the junction left unmatched. The CDR3 loop reads CASSELPSGGDSYEQYF. Written as DNA, the CDR3 is TGTGCCAGCTCGGAACTACCTAGCGGGGGGGACTCCTACGAGCAGTACTTC. Full variable domain (outside the CDR3, taken from reference TRBV18 and TRBJ2-7): NAGVMQNPRHLVRRRGQEARLRCSPMKGHSHVYWYRQLPEEGLKFMVYLQKENIIDESGMPKERFSAEFPKEGPSILRIQQVVRGDSAAYFCASSELPSGGDSYEQYFGPGTRLTVT.

At least ten counts were recorded for this clonotype. This chain uses TRBV7-9 with TRBJ1-2; D may be TRBD1 (6 bases). The CDR3 is made up of 15 amino acids. Trimming pared 5 bases from V and 8 bases from J, leaving 21 bases between. The V gene's germline CDR1 is SEHNR and CDR2 FQNEAQ (reference sequence). The CDR3 DNA sequence: TGTGCCAGCAGCCAGACCTTACAGGGAGGAGAAGGCTACACCTTC. Residues: CASSQTLQGGEGYTF.

This clonotype was detected ten times or more. The V gene is TRBV30, the J gene TRBJ2-6; perhaps TRBD1 as D (6 bases). From germline, CDR1 is GTSNPN and CDR2 SVGIG (reference sequence). V was shortened by 3 bases and J by 11 bases, with 14 bases between the two germline ends. The CDR3 totals 13 residues. The CDR3 region has the DNA TGTGCCTGGAGACAGGGTTCGATTGACGTCCTGACTTTC. Amino acid sequence: CAWRQGSIDVLTF.

This clonotype was recorded many times. V gene TRBV13 combines with J gene TRBJ2-1; no clear D gene. CDR3 length: 12 amino acids. Germline CDR1 and CDR2: PRHDT and FYEKMQ (reference sequence). Trimming removed 6 bases at V and 8 bases at J, with 11 bases between. Here the CDR3 reads CASRSPIDEQFF. For the CDR3, the DNA is TGTGCCAGCAGGTCCCCTATAGATGAGCAGTTCTTC. Based on the CDR3 plus reference TRBV13 and TRBJ2-1, the full variable domain is AAGVIQSPRHLIKEKRETATLKCYPIPRHDTVYWYQQGPGQDPQFLISFYEKMQSDKGSIPDRFSAQQFSDYHSELNMSSLELGDSALYFCASRSPIDEQFFGPGTRLTVL.

In this sample, this clonotype turned up a few times. This rearrangement joins TRBV28 to TRBJ2-7; unclear D gene. The CDR3 covers 15 residues. CDR1 and CDR2 (germline): MDHEN, SYDVKM. Trimming pared 5 bases from V and 2 bases from J, leaving 16 bases between. CDR3 region: CASSRSYSTTYEQYF. CDR3 DNA: TGTGCCAGCAGTAGGTCGTACAGTACAACCTACGAGCAGTACTTC.

This clonotype was seen more than once but under ten times. The rearrangement links TRBV28 to TRBJ2-5, with 9 bases lining up with TRBD1. J was trimmed by 1 base and V by 5 bases; bases with no gene match: 5. From germline, CDR1 is MDHEN and CDR2 SYDVKM. This CDR3 comprises 15 residues. CDR3 sequence (DNA): TGTGCCAGCAGTACCCGGGACAGGGTCCAAGAGACCCAGTACTTC. Its protein product is CASSTRDRVQETQYF.

The V call is TRBV7-2, the J call TRBJ2-3, with D tentatively TRBD2 (6 bases). The length of the CDR3 is 14 residues. Trimming removed 1 base at V and 4 bases at J, with 9 bases between. The germline V gene has CDR1 SGHTA and CDR2 FQGNSA. In DNA, the CDR3 is TGTGCCAGCAGCTTAGACAGGAGGGCAGATACGCAGTATTTT. Amino acids: CASSLDRRADTQYF.

There are a few counts of this clonotype. J is TRBJ1-1 and V is TRBV15; D is uncertain. V dropped 5 bases and J dropped 0 bases, with 7 bases sitting between them. The CDR3 is 13 residues long. Germline V gene sequence: CDR1 LNHNV, CDR2 YYDKDF (reference sequence). The DNA for the CDR3 is TGTGCCACCAGCCTCCGGATGAACACTGAAGCTTTCTTT. Translation gives CATSLRMNTEAFF.

The rearrangement links TRBV20-1 to TRBJ1-5, with 11 bases fitting TRBD1. With V trimmed by 6 bases and J by 1 base, 8 bases remained unmatched. CDR3 length equals 16 residues. Germline CDR1 DFQATT, CDR2 SNEGSKA (reference sequence). This CDR3 reads CSANPWDRGSNQPQHF. In DNA form, the CDR3 reads TGCAGTGCGAACCCATGGGACAGGGGGAGCAATCAGCCCCAGCATTTT.

This clonotype came up many times. The genes are TRBV6-2 or TRBV6-3 and TRBJ2-3; the D is unclear. Deletions cut 2 bases from V and 1 base from J, with 10 bases between. Germline values: CDR1 MNHEY, CDR2 SVGEGT. This CDR3 contains 15 residues. CDR3: CASSYVRPRTDTQYF. The CDR3 nucleotides read TGTGCCAGCAGTTACGTGAGGCCTCGCACAGATACGCAGTATTTT.

The chain joins TRBV20-1 to TRBJ1-1; the D gene is possibly TRBD1 (6 bases). CDR1 and CDR2 from the germline V gene are DFQATT and SNEGSKA (reference sequence). This CDR3 region has 12 residues. CDR3 region: CKPGQRGTEAFF. For the CDR3, the DNA is TGCAAGCCAGGACAGCGGGGCACTGAAGCTTTCTTT.

The chain couples TRBV18 to TRBJ2-2; D gene uncertain. Looked up from germline, CDR1 is KGHSH and CDR2 is LQKENI. CDR3 length: 13 amino acids. V gave up 3 bases and J gave up 5 bases, with 7 bases separating them. CDR3 protein: CASSPRATGELFF. In DNA form, the CDR3 reads TGTGCCAGCTCACCTCGAGCTACCGGGGAGCTGTTTTTT. Complete variable domain (other parts from reference TRBV18 and TRBJ2-2): NAGVMQNPRHLVRRRGQEARLRCSPMKGHSHVYWYRQLPEEGLKFMVYLQKENIIDESGMPKERFSAEFPKEGPSILRIQQVVRGDSAAYFCASSPRATGELFFGEGSRLTVL.

CDR3 bases: TGCGCCAGCAGCCCAACTAGCGGGGGGACCTTTATGCCGGGCACAGATACGCAGTATTTT. It translates to CASSPTSGGTFMPGTDTQYF. The V gene is TRBV4-1, the J gene TRBJ2-3; the match to TRBD2 covers 12 bases. The germline V gene encodes CDR1 MGHRA and CDR2 YSYEKL. J gave up 1 base and V 4 bases, and 15 bases lay outside the gene matches. The CDR3 has 20 amino acids.

This clonotype has ten or more counts. The chain couples TRBV6-1 to TRBJ2-7; TRBD1 might be the D (6 bases). In germline, CDR1 is MNHNS, CDR2 SASEGT. V was cut by 4 bases and J by 4 bases, with 14 bases left in between. This CDR3 is built from 14 residues. The CDR3 nucleotides are TGTGCCAGCAGTGTAGGCAGGGGTTCGTACGAGCAGTACTTC. Translated, it gives CASSVGRGSYEQYF.

This clonotype has ten or more counts. The chain links TRBV11-3 to TRBJ2-3, with no clear D. Trimming stripped 2 bases from V and 5 bases from J, with 14 bases between. The CDR3 runs to 15 residues. The germline CDR1 and CDR2 sequences are SGHNT and YENEEA. CDR3 nucleotide sequence: TGTGCCAGCAGCTTAAGATCTACGCAGCAAGATACGCAGTATTTT. The encoded protein is CASSLRSTQQDTQYF.